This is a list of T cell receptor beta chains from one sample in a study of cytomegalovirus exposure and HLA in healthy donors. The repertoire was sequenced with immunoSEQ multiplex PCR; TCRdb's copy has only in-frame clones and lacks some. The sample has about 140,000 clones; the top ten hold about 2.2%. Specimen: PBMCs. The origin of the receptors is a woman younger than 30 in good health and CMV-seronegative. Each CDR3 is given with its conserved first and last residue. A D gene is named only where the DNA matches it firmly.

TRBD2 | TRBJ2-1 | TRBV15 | TGTGCCACCAGCAGAGTGCTAGCGGGAGGCTCGCCTGAGCAGTTCTTC | CATSRVLAGGSPEQFF
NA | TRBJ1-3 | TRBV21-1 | TGTGCCAGCTGTCCGGACAGGTTCTCTGGAAACACCATATATTTT | CASCPDRFSGNTIYF
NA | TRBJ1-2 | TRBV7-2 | TGTGCCAGCAGCTTGGGGACAAGTCTGGGATTCTATGGCTACACCTTC | CASSLGTSLGFYGYTF
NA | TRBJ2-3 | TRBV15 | TGTGCCACCAGCAGAGAAGGCACCCCTGGTAGACTAGGTTGGGCAGATACGCAGTATTTT | CATSREGTPGRLGWADTQYF
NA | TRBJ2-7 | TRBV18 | TGTGCCAGCTCACCAACCGTGGTGCAGGGAGGAAACGAGCAGTACTTC | CASSPTVVQGGNEQYF
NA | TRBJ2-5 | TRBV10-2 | TGCGCCAGCAGTCCAGAAGTAACCCAGTACTTC | CASSPEVTQYF
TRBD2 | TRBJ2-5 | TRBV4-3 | TGCGCCAGCAGCCAGGTTTCTTCTAGCGGGAGGGGGACCCAGTACTTC | CASSQVSSSGRGTQYF
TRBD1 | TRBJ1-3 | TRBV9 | TGTGCCAGCAGCGTAGGCAGGGGGCATAGAAACACCATATATTTT | CASSVGRGHRNTIYF
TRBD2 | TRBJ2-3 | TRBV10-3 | TGTGCCATCAGTGAGTCGACTAGCGGGAGAAGTCGCACAGATACGCAGTATTTT | CAISESTSGRSRTDTQYF
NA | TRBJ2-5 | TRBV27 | TGTGCCAGCACCCCCCTCGGGGGTGGGTACAAGACCCAGTACTTC | CASTPLGGGYKTQYF
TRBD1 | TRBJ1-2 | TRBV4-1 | TGCGCCAGCAGCCAATCGGACAGGGGGATCTATGGCTACACCTTC | CASSQSDRGIYGYTF
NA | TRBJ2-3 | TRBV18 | TGTGCCAGCTCACCCCCGGGAGTGGATACGCAGTATTTT | CASSPPGVDTQYF
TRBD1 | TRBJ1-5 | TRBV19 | TGTGCCAGTAGGGGACAGGGTAATCAGCCCCAGCATTTT | CASRGQGNQPQHF
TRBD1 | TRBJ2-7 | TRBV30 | TGTGCTTTTGACAGGGGGGGTCTCCACGAGCAGTACTTC | CAFDRGGLHEQYF
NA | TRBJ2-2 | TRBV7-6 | TGTGCCAGCAGCTTAGAAGCTCGGGAACAAATGAACACCGGGGAGCTGTTTTTT | CASSLEAREQMNTGELFF
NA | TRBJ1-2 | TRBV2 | TGTGCCAGCAGTGAGGACAGAGGAGGCTACACCTTC | CASSEDRGGYTF
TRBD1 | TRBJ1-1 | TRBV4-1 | TGCGCCAGCAGCCAATTCGGGACAGGGGGGCTGAGGACTGAAGCTTTCTTT | CASSQFGTGGLRTEAFF
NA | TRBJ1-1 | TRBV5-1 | TGCGCCAGCCGCTACCTAGGGGGTGCCACTGAAGCTTTCTTT | CASRYLGGATEAFF
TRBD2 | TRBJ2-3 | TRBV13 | TGTGCCAGCAGCACAGAGACTAGCGGGAAATTTGATACGCAGTATTTT | CASSTETSGKFDTQYF
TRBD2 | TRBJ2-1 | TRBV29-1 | TGCAGCGTTGAAGTGGGGGGGATTAGGGCCGATGAGCAGTTCTTC | CSVEVGGIRADEQFF
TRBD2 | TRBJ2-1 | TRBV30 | TGTGCCTGGAGTGGTAGGGTAGCGGGCCCCAACAATGAGCAGTTCTTC | CAWSGRVAGPNNEQFF
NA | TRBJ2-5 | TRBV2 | TGTGCCAGCAATATAGCTAGGCAGACCCAGTACTTC | CASNIARQTQYF
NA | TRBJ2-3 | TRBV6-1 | TGTGCCAGCAGTGAAGCGATACTAGACCTTAGCACAGATACGCAGTATTTT | CASSEAILDLSTDTQYF
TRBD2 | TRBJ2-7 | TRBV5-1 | TGCGCCAGCAGCCGTCCGGGACTAGGGACCTACGAGCAGTACTTC | CASSRPGLGTYEQYF
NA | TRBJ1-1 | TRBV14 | TGTGCCAGCAGCCAAGTACGACACCTTGAAGCTTTCTTT | CASSQVRHLEAFF
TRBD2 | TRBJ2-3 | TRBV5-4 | TGTGCCAGCAGCACTAGCGGGAGGGATACGCAGTATTTT | CASSTSGRDTQYF
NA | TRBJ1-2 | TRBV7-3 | TGTGCCAGCAGCTTAATTCCCGGAGGGGATGGCTACACCTTC | CASSLIPGGDGYTF
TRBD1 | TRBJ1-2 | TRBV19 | TGTGCCAGTAGTACCTTCGACAGGGGTGGGGGCTACACCTTC | CASSTFDRGGGYTF
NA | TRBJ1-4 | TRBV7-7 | TGTGCCAGCAGCTCACAGTCGGGGGAAAAACTGTTTTTT | CASSSQSGEKLFF
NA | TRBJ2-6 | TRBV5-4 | TGTGCCAGCAGCTTTACTGGGGCCAACGTCCTGACTTTC | CASSFTGANVLTF
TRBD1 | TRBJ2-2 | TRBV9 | TGTGCCAGCAGCGCGCGGACAGGGGACGACCGGGAGCTGTTTTTT | CASSARTGDDRELFF
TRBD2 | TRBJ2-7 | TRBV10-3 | TGTGCCATCAGTGAAGGGGCTAGCGGCTACGAGCAGTACTTC | CAISEGASGYEQYF
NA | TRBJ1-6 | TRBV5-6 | TGTGCCAGCACCAGGGGTATGGGGTATAATTCACCCCTCCACTTT | CASTRGMGYNSPLHF
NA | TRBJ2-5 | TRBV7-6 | TGTGCCAGCAGCCTTGATACTGTGAGAGAGACCCAGTACTTC | CASSLDTVRETQYF
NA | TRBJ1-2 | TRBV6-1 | TGTGCCAGCATTCTCGTCGCAGGGGCGGACTATGGCTACACCTTC | CASILVAGADYGYTF
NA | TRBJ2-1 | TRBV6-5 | TGTGCCAGCAGTTCCACTCCGAGCTCCTACAATGAGCAGTTCTTC | CASSSTPSSYNEQFF
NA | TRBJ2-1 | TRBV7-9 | TGTGCCAGCAGCTTAGTCGCTAATATGGCGGGCTCCTACAATGAGCAGTTCTTC | CASSLVANMAGSYNEQFF
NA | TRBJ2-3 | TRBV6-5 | TGTGCCAGCAGTTACTCGCGACATGGCACAGATACGCAGTATTTT | CASSYSRHGTDTQYF
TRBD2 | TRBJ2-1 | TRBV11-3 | TGTGCCAGCAGCACTAGCGGGATAACTCCTCCTTACAATGAGCAGTTCTTC | CASSTSGITPPYNEQFF
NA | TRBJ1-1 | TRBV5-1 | TGCGCCAGCAGCTTGGACAACGGGGGCACTGAAGCTTTCTTT | CASSLDNGGTEAFF
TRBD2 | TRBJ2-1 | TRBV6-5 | TGTGCCAGCGTGTTAGCGGGGCACCACAATGAGCAGTTCTTC | CASVLAGHHNEQFF
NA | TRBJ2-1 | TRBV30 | TGTGCCTGGACTGGAGCTGGGTTCGGGGAGCAGTTCTTC | CAWTGAGFGEQFF
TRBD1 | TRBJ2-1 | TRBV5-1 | TGCGCCAGCACACAACCGGGACAGATGTACAATGAGCAGTTCTTC | CASTQPGQMYNEQFF
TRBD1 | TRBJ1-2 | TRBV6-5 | TGTGCCAGCAGTTTGACAGGGGGAACTAACTATGGCTACACCTTC | CASSLTGGTNYGYTF
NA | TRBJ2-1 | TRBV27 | TGTGCCAGCAGCTTCAGCGGGCCCTCCTACAATGAGCAGTTCTTC | CASSFSGPSYNEQFF